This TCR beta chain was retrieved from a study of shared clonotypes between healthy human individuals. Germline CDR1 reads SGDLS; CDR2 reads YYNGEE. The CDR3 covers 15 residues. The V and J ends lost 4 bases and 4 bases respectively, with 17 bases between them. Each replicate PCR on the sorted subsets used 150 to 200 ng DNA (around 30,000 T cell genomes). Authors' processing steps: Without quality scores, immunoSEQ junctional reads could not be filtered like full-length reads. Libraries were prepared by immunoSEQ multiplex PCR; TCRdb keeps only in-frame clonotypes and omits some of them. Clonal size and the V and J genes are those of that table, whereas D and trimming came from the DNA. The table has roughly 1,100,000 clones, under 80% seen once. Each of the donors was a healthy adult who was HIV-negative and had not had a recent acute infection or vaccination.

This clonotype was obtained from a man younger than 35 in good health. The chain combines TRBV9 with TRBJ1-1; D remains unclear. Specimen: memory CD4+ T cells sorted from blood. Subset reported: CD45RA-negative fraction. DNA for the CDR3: TGTGCCAGCAGCAGTGGAAGGGATACGGTCACTGAAGCTTTCTTT. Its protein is CASSSGRDTVTEAFF.